The clone carrying this TCR beta chain appeared a few times. Its specificity is unknown. Blood samples were obtained at baseline, cycle 4 day 1, and cycle 7 day 1. Method: immunoSEQ multiplex PCR; TCRdb's copy keeps in-frame clones and lacks some. There are 50,000 to 60,000 clones in the sample; roughly nine tenths occur only once, and 13% to 15% lies in the top ten. The germline CDR1 and CDR2 sequences are GTSNPN and SVGIG (reference sequence). With 2 bases clipped from V and 5 bases from J, the junction kept 5 bases outside the gene matches. This CDR3 comprises 13 residues. The sample is drawn from a study of OX40 agonist ivuxolimab in advanced cancers. Study-level background: Patients were treated with ivuxolimab, an agonistic anti-OX40 (CD134) antibody. Dose-escalation patients suffered from hepatocellular carcinoma, melanoma, renal cell or head and neck cancer. The study's findings and limits: Some of the lowest clonal expansion was seen in partial responders at 0.1-3.0 mg/kg.

The TCR was taken from an adult with an advanced solid tumor such as melanoma, head and neck, liver or kidney cancer. The chain couples TRBV30 to TRBJ2-7; TRBD2 matches at 8 bases. Here the sequenced sample was CD4+ or CD8+ T cells sorted from blood, taken in a trial of the OX40 agonist ivuxolimab. The CDR3 loop is CAWSIGGVNEQYF. Written as DNA, the CDR3 is TGTGCCTGGAGTATCGGGGGGGTTAACGAGCAGTACTTC.